The sequence of this T cell receptor (beta chain) was determined in a study of T cell repertoires in cytomegalovirus infection. Study-wide results and limits: CMV-specific TCR beta clonotypes restricted by HLA-C dominated the ex vivo response.

In its sample, this clonotype was seen many times. Antigen specificity is unknown. V lost 6 bases and J lost 3, with 15 bases in between. The CDR3 spans 14 residues. TCRdb called the reads again in MiXCR, with one record for every CDR3 protein. Of 480,000 or so distinct CDR3 sequences listed, about 11% are singletons. The rearrangement links TRBV12-3 or TRBV12-4 to TRBJ2-7; the D gene is possibly TRBD2 (6 bases). The sequence was collected from a human donor in good health (CMV status not recorded). Some clones in this sample may be carry-over from other donors' samples. Sequencing was done on a sample of PBMCs. The CDR3 region has the DNA TGTGCCAGCAGACCCGGTCGGGGACTCTACGAGCAGTACTTC. Translated, it gives CASRPGRGLYEQYF.